This T cell receptor beta chain was captured by sequencing in a study of T cell responses to AZD1222 COVID-19 vaccine. Study results and caveats: Close to half of spike-specific TCRs reportedly recognize unmutated variant regions. Baseline testing showed seropositivity in only a handful of AZD1222 recipients.

A note on this clone: Its cognate antigen is unknown.

Clones were sequenced by immunoSEQ multiplex PCR, and TCRdb holds only the in-frame ones, with some missing. The sample records approximately 150,000 clones, more than 80% being singletons. The CDR3 has 15 amino acids. Trimming took off 0 bases at V and 4 bases at J, with 12 bases between the two ends. Germline assignment: CDR1 MNHEY and CDR2 SVGAGI. The receptor's source is an adult who received the MenACWY meningococcal vaccine as a control. The source was peripheral blood, collected 28 days after the second dose of the MenACWY control vaccine. The chain carries TRBV6-5 and TRBJ1-1; D gene ambiguous. CDR3: CASSYSHGLTTEAFF. DNA for the CDR3: TGTGCCAGCAGTTACTCGCACGGTTTGACCACTGAAGCTTTCTTT.